The 24 T cell receptor beta chains listed next were all sequenced from one sample in a study of cytomegalovirus exposure and HLA in healthy donors. PCR primers comprised 60 Vbeta and 13 Jbeta primers. Measured with immunoSEQ multiplex PCR; TCRdb has only the in-frame clones, and not every one. The sample lists about 130,000 clones, roughly 70% occurring once. Sequencing was performed on PBMCs. These receptors were taken from a man aged 18 to 35 in good health and CMV-seropositive.

The rearrangement uses TRBV5-4 and TRBJ2-2; no reliable D call. V lost 0 bases and J lost 0, with 3 bases in between. This CDR3 is built from 14 residues. CDR1 is SGHNT and CDR2 is YYREEE in the germline V gene (reference sequence). DNA of the CDR3: TGTGCCAGCAGCTTGGAGCCGAACACCGGGGAGCTGTTTTTT. Its protein is CASSLEPNTGELFF.

Only a few counts were recorded for this clone. This chain links TRBV6-4 with TRBJ1-1; 7 positions match TRBD1. Germline CDR1 reads MRHNA; CDR2 reads SNTAGT. The CDR3 loop spans 13 amino acids. Trimming at V came to 5 bases and at J to 7 bases, leaving 7 bases not matched to a gene. The CDR3: CASSSGTVNEAFF. The CDR3 region has the DNA TGTGCCAGCAGTTCCGGGACAGTTAATGAAGCTTTCTTT.

The chain employs TRBV6-6 and TRBJ1-4, with D unclear. Germline values: CDR1 MNHNY, CDR2 SVGAGI (reference sequence). The CDR3 is made up of 15 amino acids. Trimming removed 1 base at V and 2 bases at J, with 8 bases between. CDR3 sequence reads: CASSYLRGTNEKLFF. CDR3 bases: TGTGCCAGCAGTTACTTACGAGGGACTAATGAAAAACTGTTTTTT.

The chain combines TRBV2 with TRBJ1-2; no firm D call. V was trimmed by 1 base and J by 8 bases, leaving 8 bases between them. The CDR3 covers 12 residues. Germline V CDR1 and CDR2: SNHLY, FYNNEI. For the CDR3, the DNA is TGTGCCAGCAGTGAAGGAATCGAGGGCTACACCTTC. Translating it yields CASSEGIEGYTF.

V is TRBV27 and J is TRBJ2-5, with D tentatively TRBD2 (6 bases). Germline V CDR1 and CDR2: MNHEY, SMNVEV (reference sequence). Trimming took 0 bases from V and 4 from J, leaving 9 bases between them. The CDR3 extends over 14 amino acids. The CDR3 sequence: CASSLSRAGETQYF. CDR3 DNA: TGTGCCAGCAGTTTATCCCGAGCGGGAGAGACCCAGTACTTC.

The chain has TRBV6-1 and TRBJ2-1; the match to TRBD2 covers 10 bases. In germline, CDR1 is MNHNS, CDR2 SASEGT. The CDR3 is 15 amino acids. J was trimmed by 7 bases and V by 5 bases; bases with no gene match: 8. The CDR3 is CASSLGTSAWNEQFF. Written as DNA, the CDR3 is TGTGCCAGCAGTCTTGGGACTAGCGCTTGGAATGAGCAGTTCTTC.

This clone showed up just once. The V gene is TRBV2, the J gene TRBJ2-7, with 7 bases identical to TRBD1. After removal of 0 bases from V and 7 bases from J, the junction contained 3 bases not matched to a gene. CDR3 length: 13 amino acids. Per germline, CDR1 SNHLY and CDR2 FYNNEI. The CDR3 bases are TGTGCCAGCAGTGAAGCGGCAGGGGGTGAGCAGTACTTC. Encoded protein: CASSEAAGGEQYF.

V is TRBV10-3 and J is TRBJ2-1, with D uncertain. The CDR3 extends over 13 amino acids. Trimming left V 3 bases short and J 8 bases short, with 11 bases between. Germline assignment: CDR1 ENHRY and CDR2 SYGVKD. CDR3: CAISEGRLDEQFF. The CDR3 nucleotides are TGTGCCATCAGTGAAGGTCGGCTAGATGAGCAGTTCTTC.

The rearrangement joins TRBV28 to TRBJ2-2, with 8 positions matching TRBD1. Trimming removed 5 bases from V and 3 bases from J; junction bases left unmatched: 5. Germline CDR1 is MDHEN and CDR2 is SYDVKM. The CDR3 is 15 residues long. The CDR3 loop reads CASSRQGRDTGELFF. In DNA, the CDR3 is TGTGCCAGCAGTCGACAGGGGCGGGACACCGGGGAGCTGTTTTTT.

This chain uses TRBV28 with TRBJ1-6, with D hard to call. There are 18 residues in the CDR3. V gave up 5 bases and J gave up 0 bases, with 17 bases separating them. Germline CDR1 MDHEN, CDR2 SYDVKM. Here the CDR3 DNA reads TGTGCCAGCAGTCCAGCCCGCGGGGTCCACTCCTATAATTCACCCCTCCACTTT. Translating it yields CASSPARGVHSYNSPLHF.

V and J are TRBV29-1 and TRBJ1-1; 9 bases are a match to TRBD1. Unmatched junction bases numbered 8, after V lost 3 bases and J lost 6 bases. In germline, CDR1 is SQVTM, CDR2 ANQGSEA. The CDR3 consists of 14 residues. The CDR3, as DNA: TGCAGCGTTGATCCAACAGGGGGCCGAGCTGAAGCTTTCTTT. Translation: CSVDPTGGRAEAFF. Using reference TRBV29-1 and TRBJ1-1 for the parts outside the CDR3, the full variable domain is SAVISQKPSRDICQRGTSLTIQCQVDSQVTMMFWYRQQPGQSLTLIATANQGSEATYESGFVIDKFPISRPNLTFSTLTVSNMSPEDSSIYLCSVDPTGGRAEAFFGQGTRLTVV.

This chain links TRBV7-2 with TRBJ1-2; a weak D match, TRBD1 (6 bases). Trimming stripped 2 bases from V and 8 bases from J, with 18 bases between. Germline assignment: CDR1 SGHTA and CDR2 FQGNSA. The CDR3 runs 15 residues. This CDR3 is CASSLSMGQGHGYTF. CDR3 nucleotides: TGTGCCAGCAGCTTAAGTATGGGGCAGGGGCACGGCTACACCTTC.

J is TRBJ1-2 and V is TRBV9; 9 positions agree with TRBD1. V gave up 4 bases and J gave up 3 bases; unmatched junction bases: 4. CDR3 length equals 14 residues. Germline CDR1 is SGDLS and CDR2 is YYNGEE. The CDR3 sequence: CASSLRTGDYGYTF. CDR3 coding DNA: TGTGCCAGCAGCCTAAGGACAGGGGACTATGGCTACACCTTC.

This chain uses TRBV7-9 with TRBJ2-5, with 12 bases matching TRBD1. V dropped 5 bases and J dropped 2; count of bases not matched to a gene: 6. From germline, CDR1 is SEHNR and CDR2 FQNEAQ (reference sequence). CDR3 length equals 16 residues. CDR3 sequence: CASSRGDRGLQETQYF. The CDR3, as DNA: TGTGCCAGCAGCCGTGGGGACAGGGGGCTTCAAGAGACCCAGTACTTC.

The chain uses TRBV10-3 and TRBJ1-1; D gene uncertain. V gave up 4 bases and J gave up 3 bases, with 3 bases separating them. The CDR3 contains 11 residues. CDR1 and CDR2 from the germline V gene are ENHRY and SYGVKD. Here the CDR3 DNA reads TGTGCCATCAGTGTAGACACTGAAGCTTTCTTT. Translating gives CAISVDTEAFF.

The genes are TRBV11-2 and TRBJ2-3; no clear D gene. Per the germline V gene, CDR1 is SGHAT and CDR2 is FQNNGV. Between the trimmed V and J ends, which lost 3 bases and 2 bases, there was a span of 6 bases. This CDR3 contains 13 residues. DNA for the CDR3: TGTGCCAGCAGCTTCACTTTCACAGATACGCAGTATTTT. This translates into CASSFTFTDTQYF.

About this clone: Germline is not matched at one junction end, which may reflect a read error. The chain couples TRBV19 to TRBJ1-1; D is unresolved. Germline assignment: CDR1 LNHDA and CDR2 SQIVND (reference sequence). The CDR3 spans 14 residues. CDR3 nucleotide sequence: TGTGCCAGTACACGGAGGTCGAGTCTCACTGGAGCTTTCTTT. This codes for CASTRRSSLTGAFF.

This clone was picked up one time. The V and J genes are TRBV7-9 and TRBJ1-1; tentative D call: TRBD1 (6 bases). The CDR3 is 14 amino acids. CDR1 is SEHNR, CDR2 FQNEAQ, per germline (reference sequence). V gave up 0 bases and J gave up 1 base, with 6 bases separating them. The CDR3 nucleotides read TGTGCCAGCAGCTTAGCGGACAGGAACACTGAAGCTTTCTTT. This encodes CASSLADRNTEAFF.

The chain recombines TRBV9 with TRBJ1-1, with a possible D match to TRBD1 (6 bases). This CDR3 region has 13 residues. Trimming pared 3 bases from V and 3 bases from J, leaving 9 bases between. CDR1 and CDR2 (germline): SGDLS, YYNGEE. Here the CDR3 reads CASSGDIHTEAFF. CDR3 DNA sequence: TGTGCCAGCAGCGGGGACATACACACTGAAGCTTTCTTT. The full variable domain, in which reference TRBV9 and TRBJ1-1 provide the parts outside the CDR3, is DSGVTQTPKHLITATGQRVTLRCSPRSGDLSVYWYQQSLDQGLQFLIQYYNGEERAKGNILERFSAQQFPDLHSELNLSSLELGDSALYFCASSGDIHTEAFFGQGTRLTVV.

The chain recombines TRBV28 with TRBJ2-7, with D maybe TRBD1 (6 bases). Trimming shortened V by 6 bases and J by 7 bases, and 10 bases separated the two germline ends. CDR1 MDHEN and CDR2 SYDVKM come from the germline V gene. The CDR3 has 11 residues. The CDR3 nucleotides read TGTGCCAGCAGGCTCAGGGGAGAGCAGTACTTC. Encoded protein: CASRLRGEQYF.

The genes are TRBV2 and TRBJ2-1; D may be TRBD1 (5 bases). The CDR3 covers 14 residues. Germline V CDR1 and CDR2: SNHLY, FYNNEI. V shed 6 bases and J shed 8 bases, with 17 bases lying between them. The CDR3 bases are TGTGCCAGCAGCTACCTCACAGGTGGGCATGAGCAGTTCTTC. Its translation is CASSYLTGGHEQFF.

This chain uses TRBV5-1 with TRBJ1-4, with D possibly matching TRBD1 (5 bases). V lost 2 bases and J 0 bases, leaving 8 bases between the germline ends. CDR1 is SGHRS and CDR2 is YFSETQ in the germline V gene. The CDR3 runs 15 residues. The CDR3 is CASSFGQATNEKLFF. The CDR3 DNA reads TGCGCCAGCAGCTTCGGACAAGCAACTAATGAAAAACTGTTTTTT.

The V call is TRBV11-2, the J call TRBJ2-7, with TRBD1 as a possible D gene (5 bases). This CDR3 region has 14 residues. Germline CDR1 and CDR2: SGHAT and FQNNGV. Trimming took 8 bases from V and 2 from J, leaving 16 bases between them. The CDR3 region is CASASREKPYEQYF. CDR3 DNA: TGTGCCAGCGCATCCAGGGAAAAGCCCTACGAGCAGTACTTC.

The rearrangement joins TRBV14 to TRBJ2-1, with unresolved D. The V and J ends lost 2 bases and 0 bases respectively, with 8 bases between them. The CDR3 extends over 15 amino acids. Germline V gene sequence: CDR1 SGHDN, CDR2 FVKESK. The CDR3 loop is CASSQTPFSYNEQFF. The CDR3 bases are TGTGCCAGCAGCCAAACACCATTCTCCTACAATGAGCAGTTCTTC. Full variable domain (outside the CDR3, taken from reference TRBV14 and TRBJ2-1): EAGVTQFPSHSVIEKGQTVTLRCDPISGHDNLYWYRRVMGKEIKFLLHFVKESKQDESGMPNNRFLAERTGGTYSTLKVQPAELEDSGVYFCASSQTPFSYNEQFFGPGTRLTVL.